The following is a T cell receptor (beta chain) sequence with its context. The antigen remains undetermined. Germline V CDR1 and CDR2: MNHNY, SVGAGI (reference sequence). V was clipped by 6 bases and J by 4 bases, with 16 bases between them. This CDR3 spans 15 amino acids. This sample is part of a study of cytotoxic CD8 clonotypes in ibrutinib-treated CLL. Findings and limits, study-wide: Patients with sustained remission and those progressing were sampled at differing times. Baseline values of clonality outstripped age-matched healthy donors and followed circulating CD8+ T-cell counts. Shared public clonotypes were rare, and on treatment they either got smaller or stayed the same.

Profiled with immunoSEQ multiplex PCR; TCRdb holds only in-frame clones, not every one. The sample lists some 23,000 clones, nearly 70% occurring once. For TCR beta libraries, around 1.8 micrograms of genomic DNA were obtained from cryopreserved PBMCs. This material consisted of PBMCs, taken at disease progression, from a patient treated with ibrutinib. The receptor was isolated from a human donor with chronic lymphocytic leukemia. The rearrangement joins TRBV6-6 to TRBJ1-5; D is undetermined. The CDR3 DNA reads TGTGCCAGCAGGATACACCGAGGGTTGAATCAGCCCCAGCATTTT. This codes for CASRIHRGLNQPQHF.